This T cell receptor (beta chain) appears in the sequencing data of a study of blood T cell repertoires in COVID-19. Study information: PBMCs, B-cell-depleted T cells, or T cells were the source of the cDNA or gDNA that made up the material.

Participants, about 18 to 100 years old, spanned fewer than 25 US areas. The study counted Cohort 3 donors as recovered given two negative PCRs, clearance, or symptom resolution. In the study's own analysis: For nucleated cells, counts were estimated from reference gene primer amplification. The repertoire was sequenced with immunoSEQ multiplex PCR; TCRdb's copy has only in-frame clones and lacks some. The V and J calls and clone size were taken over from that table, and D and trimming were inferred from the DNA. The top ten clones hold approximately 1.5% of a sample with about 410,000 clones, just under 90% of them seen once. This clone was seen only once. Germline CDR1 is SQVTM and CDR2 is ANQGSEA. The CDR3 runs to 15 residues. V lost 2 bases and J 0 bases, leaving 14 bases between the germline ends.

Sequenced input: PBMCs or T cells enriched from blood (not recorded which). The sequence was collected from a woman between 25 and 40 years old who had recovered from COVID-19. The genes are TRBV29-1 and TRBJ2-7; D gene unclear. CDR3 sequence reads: CSVELPTTSSYEQYF. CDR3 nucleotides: TGCAGCGTTGAATTACCAACCACAAGCTCCTACGAGCAGTACTTC.